A selection of T cell receptor beta chains follows, all from one sample in a study of T cell clones after liver transplantation. The protocol was immunoSEQ multiplex PCR, while the TCRdb copy is restricted to in-frame clones and leaves out a portion. This table holds roughly 65,000 clones, nearly 95% found once. Sequenced material: CD4+ T cells from blood, taken around 27 months after liver transplant. These receptors originate from a human patient who received a liver transplant. A subset of T cells may come from the graft donor. CDR3s include the opening cysteine and the closing phenylalanine or tryptophan. D genes are given only for firm matches. The size entry is marked missing in some rows and otherwise reads once, few, many or a size class.

V gene	clone size	J gene	D gene	CDR3 protein	CDR3 DNA
TRBV30	NA	TRBJ1-3	NA	CAWNLGGNTIYF	TGTGCCTGGAACCTTGGGGGAAACACCATATATTTT
TRBV9	once	TRBJ2-7	NA	CASSVVPGSAYEQYF	TGTGCCAGCAGCGTAGTGCCGGGTTCGGCCTACGAGCAGTACTTC
TRBV5-1	NA	TRBJ2-7	TRBD2	CASSQSGGSYYEQYF	TGCGCCAGCAGCCAAAGCGGGGGGTCCTACTACGAGCAGTACTTC
TRBV30	NA	TRBJ2-3	NA	CAWDSYPSTDTQYF	TGTGCCTGGGACAGCTATCCTAGCACAGATACGCAGTATTTT
TRBV7-2	NA	TRBJ2-7	TRBD2	CASSPRALAGGSEQYF	TGTGCCAGCAGCCCCAGGGCGTTGGCGGGAGGAAGCGAGCAGTACTTC
TRBV2	NA	TRBJ2-3	NA	CASSELTRDTQYF	TGTGCCAGCAGTGAACTTACTAGGGATACGCAGTATTTT
TRBV18	NA	TRBJ1-5	NA	CASSPASNQPQHF	TGTGCCAGCTCACCGGCCTCTAATCAGCCCCAGCATTTT
TRBV7-9	NA	TRBJ1-1	NA	CASSLVIGGTEAFF	TGTGCCAGCAGCTTGGTGATTGGTGGTACTGAAGCTTTCTTT
TRBV5-1	NA	TRBJ2-7	NA	CASSFDSTYEQYF	TGCGCCAGCAGCTTCGATTCCACCTACGAGCAGTACTTC
TRBV29-1	NA	TRBJ2-4	TRBD1	CSVGDRPKNIQYF	TGCAGCGTAGGGGACAGGCCCAAAAACATTCAGTACTTC
TRBV6-5	NA	TRBJ1-2	TRBD1	CASRGQSGWGYTF	TGTGCCAGCAGGGGACAGTCGGGTTGGGGCTACACCTTC
TRBV6-1	NA	TRBJ1-3	TRBD1	CASSPTGGFGNTIYF	TGTGCCAGCAGCCCGACAGGGGGCTTTGGAAACACCATATATTTT
TRBV19	few	TRBJ2-6	NA	CASMRLLSSGANVLTF	TGTGCCAGTATGAGACTCCTAAGCTCTGGGGCCAACGTCCTGACTTTC
TRBV11-2	NA	TRBJ2-2	TRBD2	CASSLDRLAANTGELFF	TGTGCCAGCAGCTTAGATCGACTAGCGGCGAACACCGGGGAGCTGTTTTTT
TRBV5-6	NA	TRBJ1-1	NA	CASSFNRMNTEAFF	TGTGCCAGCAGCTTTAATAGAATGAACACTGAAGCTTTCTTT
TRBV2	NA	TRBJ2-7	NA	CAIQARREVVEQYF	TGTGCCATCCAGGCAAGGCGGGAAGTTGTCGAGCAGTACTTC
TRBV9	NA	TRBJ2-2	TRBD1	CASSVGWDRVTGELFF	TGTGCCAGCAGCGTTGGCTGGGACAGGGTCACCGGGGAGCTGTTTTTT
TRBV11-2	NA	TRBJ1-2	NA	CASSLDYLRVGYTF	TGTGCCAGCAGCTTAGACTACCTCAGGGTTGGCTACACCTTC
TRBV29-1	NA	TRBJ2-5	TRBD2	CSVEDWVAGGPETQYF	TGCAGCGTTGAAGATTGGGTAGCGGGAGGGCCAGAGACCCAGTACTTC
TRBV7-8	NA	TRBJ2-1	TRBD1	CASSSGTGVYNEQFF	TGTGCCAGCAGCTCAGGGACAGGGGTTTACAATGAGCAGTTCTTC